Following are 21 T cell receptor beta chains from one sample sequenced in a study of blood T cell repertoires in COVID-19. The protocol was immunoSEQ multiplex PCR, while the TCRdb copy is restricted to in-frame clones and leaves out a portion. Among a few hundred thousand clones listed, about 88% were seen once. Sequences were obtained from peripheral blood. All receptors come from a man aged 50 or older with COVID-19, enrolled during active disease.

The chain couples TRBV23-1 to TRBJ2-7; 12 positions match TRBD1. TRBV23-1 is recorded as an ORF, its role being uncertain. The CDR3 has 16 residues. V was pared by 3 bases and J by 5 bases, with 8 bases of the junction left unmatched. The DNA of the CDR3 is TGCGCCAGCAGTCAGTCCCCGGGACAGGGGGCCCACGAGCAGTACTTC. Translation: CASSQSPGQGAHEQYF.

The chain employs TRBV3-1 (or the pseudogene TRBV3-2) and TRBJ2-1, with 7 nucleotides matching TRBD1. The CDR3 has 14 residues. J was trimmed by 7 bases and V by 5 bases; bases with no gene match: 8. Germline CDR1 is LGHDT and CDR2 is YNNKEL (reference sequence). The CDR3 loop is CASSSTGQQNEQFF. The CDR3 DNA is TGTGCCAGCAGCTCGACGGGACAGCAGAATGAGCAGTTCTTC.

A note on this clone: The same CDR3 is also encoded by other DNA sequences in this sample. V gene TRBV7-9 combines with J gene TRBJ2-7; D is unclear. V was trimmed by 4 bases and J by 2 bases, leaving 3 bases between them. Per the germline V gene, CDR1 is SEHNR and CDR2 is FQNEAQ (reference sequence). The CDR3 extends over 11 amino acids. The CDR3 coding sequence is TGTGCCAGCAGCTCCGCCTACGAGCAGTACTTC. Translation: CASSSAYEQYF. Complete variable domain (other parts from reference TRBV7-9 and TRBJ2-7): DTGVSQNPRHKITKRGQNVTFRCDPISEHNRLYWYRQTLGQGPEFLTYFQNEAQLEKSRLLSDRFSAERPKGSFSTLEIQRTEQGDSAMYLCASSSAYEQYFGPGTRLTVT.

The chain is built from TRBV19 and TRBJ2-3; tentatively, D is TRBD2 (6 bases). The germline V and J ends were trimmed by 5 bases and 2 bases, with 8 bases remaining between them. This CDR3 region has 13 residues. The germline V gene has CDR1 LNHDA and CDR2 SQIVND (reference sequence). CDR3 loop: CASSSDYTDTQYF. The DNA of the CDR3 is TGTGCCAGTAGTTCGGACTACACAGATACGCAGTATTTT.

This chain links TRBV5-1 with TRBJ2-7; possible D gene TRBD2, 5 bases. Looked up from germline, CDR1 is SGHRS and CDR2 is YFSETQ. Trimming removed 0 bases from V and 2 bases from J, with 12 bases in between. There are 15 residues in the CDR3. The CDR3, as DNA: TGCGCCAGCAGCTTGGTAGAGGGTTTAGCCTACGAGCAGTACTTC. Its translation: CASSLVEGLAYEQYF.

This CDR3 is CASSLVGTRGEKLFF. For the CDR3, the DNA is TGTGCCAGCAGCTTAGTTGGGACAAGGGGTGAAAAACTGTTTTTT. The rearrangement uses TRBV7-9 and TRBJ1-4, with a weak D call TRBD1 (6 bases). Germline CDR1 SEHNR, CDR2 FQNEAQ (reference sequence). V gave up 1 base and J gave up 7 bases, with 13 bases separating them. CDR3 length: 15 amino acids.

The J gene is TRBJ1-2, the V gene TRBV6-5, with D perhaps matching TRBD1 (6 bases). V dropped 5 bases and J dropped 1 base, with 14 bases sitting between them. CDR1 is MNHEY, CDR2 SVGAGI, per germline. The CDR3 spans 15 residues. CDR3: CASSPGTSLNYGYTF. The CDR3 DNA reads as TGTGCCAGCAGTCCCGGGACATCACTTAACTATGGCTACACCTTC.

This rearrangement joins TRBV4-2 to TRBJ2-5; TRBD2 matches at 9 bases. This CDR3 has 17 amino acids. V trimming: 4 bases; J trimming: 4 bases; junction bases outside the gene matches: 13. Germline assignment: CDR1 LGHNA and CDR2 YNFKEQ. This CDR3 reads CASSLVGGGALGETQYF. In DNA, the CDR3 is TGTGCCAGCAGCCTAGTTGGCGGGGGGGCCTTGGGAGAGACCCAGTACTTC.

The rearrangement links TRBV10-3 to TRBJ2-1; 9 nucleotides agree with TRBD1. V lost 10 bases and J lost 6; bases outside the gene matches: 7. CDR3 length equals 13 residues. Germline V CDR1 and CDR2: ENHRY, SYGVKD. CDR3 amino acids: CATKGQGSNEQFF. As DNA, the CDR3 is TGTGCCACGAAGGGACAGGGCTCCAATGAGCAGTTCTTC.

This clone came up a few times. This chain links TRBV2 with TRBJ1-1; D is perhaps TRBD1 (6 bases). Looked up from germline, CDR1 is SNHLY and CDR2 is FYNNEI. Trimming took 4 bases from V and 3 from J, leaving 12 bases between them. The CDR3 is 14 amino acids. The CDR3 DNA follows: TGTGCCAGCAGTGGTTCGGCAGGGGACACTGAAGCTTTCTTT. Protein sequence: CASSGSAGDTEAFF. Using reference TRBV2 and TRBJ1-1 for the parts outside the CDR3, the full variable domain is EPEVTQTPSHQVTQMGQEVILRCVPISNHLYFYWYRQILGQKVEFLVSFYNNEISEKSEIFDDQFSVERPDGSNFTLKIRSTKLEDSAMYFCASSGSAGDTEAFFGQGTRLTVV.

This clone was observed once. The junction and the germline gene differ at one end; a read error may be behind it. The chain uses TRBV10-1 and TRBJ2-5; TRBD2 is a possible D gene (6 bases). The V gene's germline CDR1 is WNHNN and CDR2 SYGVQD (reference sequence). This CDR3 has 18 residues. CDR3 residues: CASSEAESWTTPQETRYF. The CDR3 DNA reads TGCGCCAGCAGTGAGGCGGAGTCCTGGACTACACCACAAGAGACCCGGTACTTC.

This chain connects TRBV28 to TRBJ2-1; 9 bases agree with TRBD2. CDR1 is MDHEN and CDR2 is SYDVKM in the germline V gene. The trim removed 6 bases at V and 8 bases at J, leaving 8 bases unmatched. The CDR3 length is 14 residues. CDR3: CASRGGGALYEQFF. The CDR3, as DNA: TGTGCCAGCAGGGGCGGGGGGGCACTCTATGAGCAGTTCTTC. The variable domain in full, with the rest retrieved from reference TRBV28 and TRBJ2-1, is DVKVTQSSRYLVKRTGEKVFLECVQDMDHENMFWYRQDPGLGLRLIYFSYDVKMKEKGDIPEGYSVSREKKERFSLILESASTNQTSMYLCASRGGGALYEQFFGPGTRLTVL.

This clone has just one count. V usage is TRBV19 and J usage is TRBJ1-1, with D possibly matching TRBD1 (5 bases). The CDR3 runs to 15 residues. Trimming removed 5 bases at V and 5 bases at J, with 18 bases between. Germline lookup yields CDR1 LNHDA and CDR2 SQIVND (reference sequence). In DNA form, the CDR3 reads TGTGCCAGTAGTGAAAAACAGGTTGGTCGAACTGAAGCTTTCTTT. It codes for CASSEKQVGRTEAFF.

Details on this clone: At the DNA level, this CDR3 is encoded by other sequences in the same sample as well. The chain has TRBV19 and TRBJ1-1; D might be TRBD1 (5 bases). The CDR3 length is 18 residues. Germline V gene sequence: CDR1 LNHDA, CDR2 SQIVND (reference sequence). V was pared by 5 bases and J by 2 bases, with 24 bases between. The CDR3 loop is CASSYLNWGGVGNTEAFF. The CDR3 coding sequence is TGTGCCAGTAGTTACCTAAACTGGGGAGGGGTGGGCAACACTGAAGCTTTCTTT.

The CDR3 region has the DNA TGTGCCAGCAGCGGATACCTAGCGGGCGCCGCCTCTGGGGCCAACGTCCTGACTTTC. Translated: CASSGYLAGAASGANVLTF. The J gene is TRBJ2-6, the V gene TRBV5-6, with 8 bases fitting TRBD2. The germline V gene encodes CDR1 SGHDT and CDR2 YYEEEE. Germline trimming cut 4 bases from V and 0 bases from J; bases unmatched to any gene: 12. The CDR3 has 19 amino acids.

This clone was counted a few times. CDR3 in DNA: TGTGCCTGTTCGTCCCAGGGGGCAACTAATGAAAAACTGTTTTTT. It translates to CACSSQGATNEKLFF. The chain carries TRBV19 and TRBJ1-4, with 7 positions matching TRBD1. Germline loops: CDR1 LNHDA, CDR2 SQIVND (reference sequence). The V segment lost 11 bases and the J segment 0 bases; nucleotides outside the gene matches: 9. There are 15 residues in the CDR3.

V gene TRBV7-9 combines with J gene TRBJ2-1; 7 bases align to TRBD2. This CDR3 is built from 17 residues. The J segment lost 0 bases and the V segment lost 5 bases, leaving 10 bases of the junction unmatched. Germline V gives CDR1 SEHNR, CDR2 FQNEAQ (reference sequence). CDR3 loop: CASSPVGGSSSYNEQFF. As DNA, the CDR3 is TGTGCCAGCAGCCCCGTGGGCGGGAGTAGCTCCTACAATGAGCAGTTCTTC. Using reference TRBV7-9 and TRBJ2-1 for the parts outside the CDR3, the full variable domain is DTGVSQNPRHKITKRGQNVTFRCDPISEHNRLYWYRQTLGQGPEFLTYFQNEAQLEKSRLLSDRFSAERPKGSFSTLEIQRTEQGDSAMYLCASSPVGGSSSYNEQFFGPGTRLTVL.

The chain has TRBV3-1 (or the pseudogene TRBV3-2) and TRBJ2-7; 8 bases are shared with TRBD2. The germline V gene encodes CDR1 LGHDT and CDR2 YNNKEL (reference sequence). The length of the CDR3 is 18 residues. Losses at the gene ends were 0 bases for V and 3 bases for J; bases not matched to a gene: 13. The CDR3, as DNA: TGTGCCAGCAGCCAAGATCGCGCGGGAGGTTACGTTCACTACGAGCAGTACTTC. The encoded protein is CASSQDRAGGYVHYEQYF.

This chain connects TRBV18 to TRBJ2-1; 9 nucleotides match TRBD1. Germline V gene data show CDR1 as KGHSH and CDR2 as LQKENI. The CDR3 extends over 14 amino acids. The V segment lost 3 bases and the J segment 7 bases; nucleotides outside the gene matches: 4. CDR3 bases: TGTGCCAGCTCACCCTACAGGGGGCAAAATGAGCAGTTCTTC. Translating it yields CASSPYRGQNEQFF.

V and J are TRBV7-6 and TRBJ2-2; 12 positions agree with TRBD2. The CDR3 sequence is 18 residues long. Germline CDR1 and CDR2: SGHVS and FNYEAQ. The ends lost 2 bases at V and 5 bases at J; junction bases unmatched: 9. The CDR3 region is CASSLLASGGAGTGELFF. DNA of the CDR3: TGTGCCAGCAGCTTATTAGCTAGCGGGGGGGCCGGAACCGGGGAGCTGTTTTTT. Full variable domain (outside the CDR3, taken from reference TRBV7-6 and TRBJ2-2): GAGVSQSPRYKVTKRGQDVALRCDPISGHVSLYWYRQALGQGPEFLTYFNYEAQQDKSGLPNDRFSAERPEGSISTLTIQRTEQRDSAMYRCASSLLASGGAGTGELFFGEGSRLTVL.

This rearrangement joins TRBV5-4 to TRBJ2-3; TRBD2 matches at 10 bases. The CDR3 runs to 15 residues. With 5 bases clipped from V and 2 bases from J, the junction kept 5 bases outside the gene matches. Germline CDR1 SGHNT, CDR2 YYREEE (reference sequence). CDR3 nucleotide sequence: TGTGCCAGCAGGAAACTAGCGGGGTACACAGATACGCAGTATTTT. It specifies CASRKLAGYTDTQYF.